Below, 29 T cell receptor beta chains from the same sample are listed, as sequenced in a study of OX40 agonist ivuxolimab in advanced cancers. Clones were read by immunoSEQ multiplex PCR, and TCRdb kept only the in-frame ones, dropping some. The table has over 95,000 clones, more than 85% seen once. Sample: CD4+ or CD8+ T cells sorted from blood, taken in a trial of the OX40 agonist ivuxolimab. These receptors all stem from an adult with an advanced solid tumor such as melanoma, head and neck, liver or kidney cancer.

The V and J genes are TRBV11-1 and TRBJ2-1, with 9 nucleotides matching TRBD2. With 2 bases clipped from V and 4 bases from J, the junction kept 15 bases outside the gene matches. Germline CDR1 reads SGHAT; CDR2 reads FQDESV (reference sequence). The CDR3 totals 19 residues. CDR3 bases: TGTGCCAGCAGCTTAACACCGTCCGGGGGACTAGCCGCTTACAATGAGCAGTTCTTC. This gives the protein CASSLTPSGGLAAYNEQFF. Supplemented by reference TRBV11-1 and TRBJ2-1, the full variable domain reads EAEVAQSPRYKITEKSQAVAFWCDPISGHATLYWYRQILGQGPELLVQFQDESVVDDSQLPKDRFSAERLKGVDSTLKIQPAELGDSAMYLCASSLTPSGGLAAYNEQFFGPGTRLTVL.

This chain's CDR3 is CASSISPSYSGANVLTF. The CDR3 DNA follows: TGTGCCAGTAGTATCAGCCCCAGCTACTCTGGGGCCAACGTCCTGACTTTC. The V call is TRBV19, the J call TRBJ2-6; D gene uncertain. Germline V gives CDR1 LNHDA, CDR2 SQIVND (reference sequence). The CDR3 extends over 17 amino acids. V was cut by 3 bases and J by 0 bases, with 12 bases left in between. The full variable domain, its missing parts supplied by reference TRBV19 and TRBJ2-6, is DGGITQSPKYLFRKEGQNVTLSCEQNLNHDAMYWYRQDPGQGLRLIYYSQIVNDFQKGDIAEGYSVSREKKESFPLTVTSAQKNPTAFYLCASSISPSYSGANVLTFGAGSRLTVL.

V is TRBV6-6 and J is TRBJ1-4; no clear D. Germline V gene lookup returns CDR1 MNHNY and CDR2 SVGAGI (reference sequence). The V end was cut by 6 bases, the J end by 0 bases, with 11 bases between. The CDR3 length is 15 residues. This chain's CDR3 is CASRSPGSTNEKLFF. In nucleotides, the CDR3 is TGTGCCAGCAGGTCCCCCGGGTCAACTAATGAAAAACTGTTTTTT.

The chain carries TRBV4-2 and TRBJ2-3; D ambiguous. This CDR3 is 14 amino acids long. Trimming removed 0 bases at V and 7 bases at J, with 11 bases between. Germline V CDR1 and CDR2: LGHNA, YNFKEQ. CDR3 sequence (DNA): TGTGCCAGCAGCCAAGACGAGTATAGGAATACGCAGTATTTT. It yields the protein CASSQDEYRNTQYF.

J is TRBJ2-7 and V is TRBV11-2, with TRBD2 matching over 9 bases. V lost 1 base and J lost 2; bases outside the gene matches: 0. Per germline, CDR1 SGHAT and CDR2 FQNNGV. This CDR3 is built from 14 residues. This CDR3 reads CASSLGLAAYEQYF. CDR3 coding DNA: TGTGCCAGCAGCTTAGGACTAGCGGCCTACGAGCAGTACTTC.

This rearrangement joins TRBV15 to TRBJ2-1; possible D gene TRBD1, 6 bases. This CDR3 is built from 17 residues. V was clipped by 1 base and J by 1 base, with 14 bases between them. Germline values: CDR1 LNHNV, CDR2 YYDKDF (reference sequence). The CDR3 DNA is TGTGCCACCAGCAGAGGGACAGAAACAGGGTCCTACAATGAGCAGTTCTTC. It codes for CATSRGTETGSYNEQFF.

This chain joins TRBV5-4 and TRBJ1-1, with D possibly matching TRBD1 (5 bases). Germline CDR1 is SGHNT and CDR2 is YYREEE (reference sequence). V was clipped by 0 bases and J by 6 bases, with 15 bases between them. This CDR3 region has 15 residues. CDR3 sequence reads: CASSLVRGPKAEAFF. As DNA, the CDR3 is TGTGCCAGCAGCTTGGTACGGGGACCTAAGGCTGAAGCTTTCTTT.

This rearrangement joins TRBV29-1 to TRBJ2-1, with a tentative D call TRBD1 (6 bases). This CDR3 has 14 amino acids. Germline CDR1 is SQVTM and CDR2 is ANQGSEA. V lost 7 bases and J lost 0, with 13 bases in between. CDR3 residues: CSGRDTSSYNEQFF. CDR3 in DNA: TGCAGCGGACGGGACACGAGCTCCTACAATGAGCAGTTCTTC.

The chain carries TRBV6-5 and TRBJ2-7; maybe TRBD2 (7 bases). Germline V gene sequence: CDR1 MNHEY, CDR2 SVGAGI. The CDR3 sequence is 15 residues long. Trimming pared 6 bases from V and 1 base from J, leaving 16 bases between. CDR3 DNA: TGTGCCAGCAGACCAGAGGGGGGGCGATCCTACGAGCAGTACTTC. Protein: CASRPEGGRSYEQYF.

This clone has only one observation. The chain joins TRBV11-1 to TRBJ2-7; D ambiguous. This CDR3 comprises 15 residues. V dropped 0 bases and J dropped 0 bases, with 9 bases sitting between them. Per the germline V gene, CDR1 is SGHAT and CDR2 is FQDESV (reference sequence). The CDR3 is CASSLAPGRSYEQYF. CDR3 nucleotides: TGTGCCAGCAGCTTAGCTCCGGGTCGCTCCTACGAGCAGTACTTC.

This clone was counted once. The J gene is TRBJ2-3, the V gene TRBV28, with 14 positions matching TRBD2. J was trimmed by 0 bases and V by 5 bases; bases with no gene match: 16. The germline CDR1 and CDR2 sequences are MDHEN and SYDVKM. The length of the CDR3 is 21 residues. CDR3 in amino acids: CASSPPGTGTSGSTSTDTQYF. CDR3 in DNA: TGTGCCAGCAGTCCCCCAGGGACAGGGACTAGCGGGAGCACCAGCACAGATACGCAGTATTTT.

The CDR3 here is CASRDRGRQETQYF. As DNA, the CDR3 is TGTGCCAGTAGGGACAGGGGGCGTCAAGAGACCCAGTACTTC. The chain recombines TRBV19 with TRBJ2-5; 11 nucleotides match TRBD1. Trimming at V came to 6 bases and at J to 2 bases, leaving 2 bases not matched to a gene. The germline CDR1 and CDR2 sequences are LNHDA and SQIVND (reference sequence). The CDR3 is made up of 14 amino acids.

The chain couples TRBV6-6 to TRBJ2-5; D possibly corresponds to TRBD1 (5 bases). V dropped 3 bases and J dropped 5 bases, with 10 bases sitting between them. The CDR3 is 13 residues long. Germline CDR1 MNHNY, CDR2 SVGAGI (reference sequence). The CDR3 bases are TGTGCCAGCAGTTATGGGGCGGTGGAGACCCAGTACTTC. Amino acids: CASSYGAVETQYF.

The chain couples TRBV28 to TRBJ2-7; 14 bases are a match to TRBD2. The V gene end was trimmed by 5 bases and the J gene end by 1 base; junction bases not matched to a gene: 13. There are 19 residues in the CDR3. Per the germline V gene, CDR1 is MDHEN and CDR2 is SYDVKM. CDR3 sequence: CASSPPKTSGRGWSYEQYF. For the CDR3, the DNA is TGTGCCAGCAGTCCTCCCAAGACTAGCGGGAGGGGTTGGTCCTACGAGCAGTACTTC.

V and J are TRBV6-6 and TRBJ2-3; no firm D call. Between the trimmed V and J ends, which lost 6 bases and 4 bases, there was a span of 5 bases. The CDR3 is made up of 11 amino acids. Germline CDR1 and CDR2: MNHNY and SVGAGI (reference sequence). The CDR3 sequence is CASSEADTQYF. CDR3 bases: TGTGCCAGCAGCGAAGCAGATACGCAGTATTTT.

J is TRBJ1-2 and V is TRBV21-1; the D call TRBD1 from the table was never checked on the DNA. TRBV21-1 is marked as a pseudogene. The CDR3 runs to 17 residues. The CDR3 nucleotides are TGTGCCAGCAGCAAATCCCCGACAGGGGGAACTAACTATGGCTACACCTTC. It is translated as CASSKSPTGGTNYGYTF.

This rearrangement joins TRBV19 to TRBJ2-3, with TRBD1 matching 7 bases. This CDR3 spans 15 amino acids. V dropped 4 bases and J dropped 5; count of bases not matched to a gene: 9. Germline V gene data show CDR1 as LNHDA and CDR2 as SQIVND (reference sequence). The DNA for the CDR3 is TGTGCCAGTAGTAGGGACAGACCTGAGAAAGATACGCAGTATTTT. Translated, it gives CASSRDRPEKDTQYF.

This rearrangement joins TRBV2 to TRBJ2-7; D is possibly TRBD1 or TRBD2 (5 bases each). V lost 4 bases and J lost 6, with 13 bases in between. The CDR3 covers 13 residues. Per germline, CDR1 SNHLY and CDR2 FYNNEI. The CDR3 here is CASSVGTTGEQYF. CDR3 coding DNA: TGTGCCAGCAGTGTGGGGACGACGGGCGAGCAGTACTTC.

The gene calls are TRBV6-1 and TRBJ2-5; 11 nucleotides align to TRBD2. Losses at the gene ends were 2 bases for V and 5 bases for J; bases not matched to a gene: 13. This CDR3 comprises 18 residues. Germline V gene lookup returns CDR1 MNHNS and CDR2 SASEGT. The CDR3 spells CASSETRLAGWVGETQYF. The CDR3 DNA reads TGTGCCAGCAGTGAAACAAGACTAGCGGGATGGGTGGGGGAGACCCAGTACTTC.

V and J are TRBV10-3 and TRBJ2-3; D is undetermined. The CDR3 loop spans 13 amino acids. Trimming took 6 bases from V and 1 from J, leaving 8 bases between them. Germline V gene lookup returns CDR1 ENHRY and CDR2 SYGVKD. CDR3 loop: CAIRVYGTDTQYF. The CDR3 region has the DNA TGTGCCATCAGGGTATACGGCACAGATACGCAGTATTTT.

The chain recombines TRBV25-1 with TRBJ1-1; D not certain. Germline assignment: CDR1 MGHDK and CDR2 SYGVNS. With 10 bases removed from V and 1 base from J, the gap between germline ends came to 10 bases. The CDR3 has 12 amino acids. CDR3 amino acids: CATLDPNTEAFF. The CDR3 DNA reads as TGTGCCACCTTGGACCCGAACACTGAAGCTTTCTTT.

The chain has TRBV6-6 and TRBJ2-5; D may be TRBD1 (6 bases). Per germline, CDR1 MNHNY and CDR2 SVGAGI (reference sequence). Trimming took off 6 bases at V and 2 bases at J, with 16 bases between the two ends. The CDR3 is 15 amino acids. The DNA of the CDR3 is TGTGCCAGCAGCAAACTTGGACAGAATCAAGAGACCCAGTACTTC. Its translation is CASSKLGQNQETQYF.

This clone has just one count. The chain is built from TRBV11-2 and TRBJ2-5; tentatively, D is TRBD1 (5 bases). V was pared by 2 bases and J by 4 bases, with 11 bases between. CDR3 length: 14 amino acids. Germline CDR1 reads SGHAT; CDR2 reads FQNNGV. The CDR3 sequence: CASSLYPGRETQYF. For the CDR3, the DNA is TGTGCCAGCAGCTTATACCCAGGGCGAGAGACCCAGTACTTC.

The gene calls are TRBV19 and TRBJ2-5; 8 nucleotides align to TRBD2. The germline gives CDR1 LNHDA, CDR2 SQIVND (reference sequence). V gave up 5 bases and J gave up 1 base; unmatched junction bases: 3. This CDR3 is 14 amino acids long. The DNA for the CDR3 is TGTGCCAGTAGTCTAGCGGGTTCCCAAGAGACCCAGTACTTC. It translates to CASSLAGSQETQYF.

This chain links TRBV11-2 with TRBJ1-6; D gene unclear. The CDR3 is made up of 13 amino acids. The germline CDR1 and CDR2 sequences are SGHAT and FQNNGV. The V gene lost 8 bases and the J gene lost 14 bases, with 19 bases spanning the gap. CDR3 protein: CASSDFPISALHF. CDR3 sequence (DNA): TGTGCCAGCTCGGACTTCCCCATTTCGGCCCTCCACTTT.

Only a few counts were recorded for this clone. As DNA, the CDR3 is TGTGCCAGCAGCAGCCAGGGGAACACTGAAGCTTTCTTT. The encoded protein is CASSSQGNTEAFF. The chain links TRBV7-3 to TRBJ1-1; weak D call: TRBD1 (5 bases). V lost 5 bases and J lost 1, with 8 bases in between. The germline gives CDR1 SGHTA, CDR2 FQGTGA. The CDR3 runs 13 residues. The variable domain in full, with the rest retrieved from reference TRBV7-3 and TRBJ1-1, is GAGVSQTPSNKVTEKGKYVELRCDPISGHTALYWYRQSLGQGPEFLIYFQGTGAADDSGLPNDRFFAVRPEGSVSTLKIQRTERGDSAVYLCASSSQGNTEAFFGQGTRLTVV.

The chain carries TRBV6-1 and TRBJ1-3; 9 bases line up with TRBD1. With 9 bases clipped from V and 0 bases from J, the junction kept 6 bases outside the gene matches. This CDR3 contains 15 residues. Germline V gene data show CDR1 as MNHNS and CDR2 as SASEGT. In nucleotides, the CDR3 is TGTGCCAGTACAGGGGGCCCCAACTCTGGAAACACCATATATTTT. Its translation: CASTGGPNSGNTIYF.

This chain connects TRBV7-2 to TRBJ2-1; D is ambiguous. V was clipped by 1 base and J by 3 bases, with 1 base between them. CDR3 size: 12 residues. Germline V lookup: CDR1 SGHTA, CDR2 FQGNSA. Written as DNA, the CDR3 is TGTGCCAGCAGCTTAGACTACAATGAGCAGTTCTTC. Translated, it gives CASSLDYNEQFF.

This rearrangement joins TRBV28 to TRBJ2-3; TRBD1 agrees at 8 bases. After removal of 2 bases from V and 5 bases from J, the junction contained 18 bases not matched to a gene. Per the germline V gene, CDR1 is MDHEN and CDR2 is SYDVKM. The CDR3 covers 19 residues. The chain's CDR3 is CASSLGSPYTGGRGDTQYF. As DNA, the CDR3 is TGTGCCAGCAGTTTAGGCTCCCCTTATACAGGGGGGCGGGGAGATACGCAGTATTTT.